Following are 20 T cell receptor beta chains from one sample sequenced in a study of T-cell reconstitution after alpha-beta-depleted transplantation in children. Preparation of the TCRbeta library was carried out with unique molecular identifiers. One entry per CDR3 protein, called by TCRdb with MiXCR from the PCR reads. The table lists around 200,000 distinct CDR3 sequences, around 7% of them singletons. Material: PBMCs from the stem cell graft donor, obtained from the stem cell graft. The source is a human donor who donated a stem cell graft to a child with Wiskott-Aldrich syndrome.

J is TRBJ1-2 and V is TRBV5-1; 7 nucleotides line up with TRBD1. V lost 4 bases, J lost 7 bases, and 7 bases stayed unmatched. This CDR3 is built from 13 residues. Germline loops: CDR1 SGHRS, CDR2 YFSETQ. CDR3 in amino acids: CASSPLDRAGYTF. DNA of the CDR3: TGCGCCAGCAGCCCACTAGACAGGGCTGGCTACACCTTC.

This clonotype appeared many times. J is TRBJ2-7 and V is TRBV6-5; 9 positions agree with TRBD1. The CDR3 contains 16 residues. The V segment lost 2 bases and the J segment 6 bases; nucleotides outside the gene matches: 11. Germline lookup yields CDR1 MNHEY and CDR2 SVGAGI. The CDR3, as DNA: TGTGCCAGCAGTTACCGAACCGGGACAGGGTTATCCGAGCAGTACTTC. Its translation is CASSYRTGTGLSEQYF.

Many counts were recorded for this clonotype. The V and J genes are TRBV20-1 and TRBJ2-1, with D perhaps matching TRBD1 (5 bases). V gave up 1 base and J gave up 7 bases, with 20 bases separating them. The CDR3 length is 16 residues. Germline-derived CDR1 and CDR2 are DFQATT and SNEGSKA (reference sequence). The CDR3 coding sequence is TGCAGTGCTAGAGTTGGGGCAACAGCGTTTGGGAATGAGCAGTTCTTC. Its protein product is CSARVGATAFGNEQFF.

The sample holds many counts of this clonotype. The J gene is TRBJ2-2, the V gene TRBV29-1, with TRBD2 as a possible D gene (5 bases). The CDR3 totals 14 residues. Germline loops: CDR1 SQVTM, CDR2 ANQGSEA. V shed 7 bases and J shed 1 base, with 13 bases lying between them. CDR3 sequence (DNA): TGCAGCGCCTCCGGGGTAGGGAACACCGGGGAGCTGTTTTTT. This translates into CSASGVGNTGELFF.

This clonotype was counted at least ten times. The chain is built from TRBV3-1 and TRBJ1-5; D is uncertain. The CDR3 has 19 amino acids. V lost 0 bases, J lost 0 bases, and 18 bases lay in between. Germline-derived CDR1 and CDR2 are LGHDT and YNNKEL (reference sequence). The CDR3 bases are TGTGCCAGCAGCCAAGAGGAGGGCAGGCCTTCCTATAGCAATCAGCCCCAGCATTTT. This translates into CASSQEEGRPSYSNQPQHF.

This clonotype was picked up many times. V and J are TRBV7-9 and TRBJ2-3; weak D call: TRBD2 (5 bases). The CDR3 consists of 17 residues. V lost 6 bases and J lost 0, with 19 bases in between. Germline loops: CDR1 SEHNR, CDR2 FQNEAQ (reference sequence). CDR3 sequence reads: CASSGGLATLSTDTQYF. CDR3 in DNA: TGTGCCAGCAGTGGTGGTCTAGCAACCCTTAGCACAGATACGCAGTATTTT.

As for this clonotype: This may stem from a read error, because a much larger clone lies one nucleotide away. CDR3 amino acids: CSAYQPGSDTQYF. The CDR3 nucleotides read TGCAGTGCTTACCAGCCGGGATCAGATACGCAGTATTTT. The chain uses TRBV20-1 and TRBJ2-3, with a possible D match to TRBD2 (5 bases). This CDR3 is built from 13 residues. The V and J ends lost 5 bases and 4 bases respectively, with 13 bases between them. Germline V gene data show CDR1 as DFQATT and CDR2 as SNEGSKA (reference sequence).

This clonotype was detected ten times or more. The rearrangement links TRBV29-1 to TRBJ2-7; weak D call: TRBD1 (5 bases). CDR3 size: 14 residues. V was cut by 2 bases and J by 4 bases, with 15 bases left in between. CDR1 is SQVTM, CDR2 ANQGSEA, per germline. In nucleotides, the CDR3 is TGCAGCGTTGAATTGTTGCAGGGTGGGTACGAGCAGTACTTC. This sequence encodes CSVELLQGGYEQYF.

This clonotype turned up a few times. V and J are TRBV11-2 and TRBJ2-5; D is unclear. The V and J ends lost 8 bases and 4 bases respectively, with 8 bases between them. The germline gives CDR1 SGHAT, CDR2 FQNNGV. The CDR3 length is 11 residues. CDR3 residues: CASLWGETQYF. The DNA of the CDR3 is TGTGCCAGCCTTTGGGGAGAGACCCAGTACTTC.

This clonotype was seen ten or more times. The J gene is TRBJ2-3, the V gene TRBV5-1, with D tentatively TRBD1 or TRBD2 (6 bases each). Germline V CDR1 and CDR2: SGHRS, YFSETQ. V gave up 7 bases and J gave up 0 bases, with 15 bases separating them. This CDR3 has 15 amino acids. For the CDR3, the DNA is TGCGCCAGCGCAGGCGGGACACAAAGCACAGATACGCAGTATTTT. Translated: CASAGGTQSTDTQYF.

The sample holds many counts of this clonotype. The rearrangement joins TRBV20-1 to TRBJ2-3, with 8 bases fitting TRBD2. The CDR3 is made up of 14 amino acids. Per the germline V gene, CDR1 is DFQATT and CDR2 is SNEGSKA (reference sequence). V lost 1 base to trimming and J lost 8 bases; unmatched junction nucleotides: 8. The CDR3 coding sequence is TGCAGTGCTAGAGGGGTCGGGGGGGCCGGTACGCAGTATTTT. This codes for CSARGVGGAGTQYF.

This clonotype was seen more than once but under ten times. This chain uses TRBV18 with TRBJ2-1; D is unclear. Per the germline V gene, CDR1 is KGHSH and CDR2 is LQKENI. The CDR3 is 11 amino acids. Trimming shortened V by 5 bases and J by 7 bases, and 6 bases separated the two germline ends. CDR3 sequence (DNA): TGTGCCAGCTCATTACCGAATGAGCAGTTCTTC. Translating it yields CASSLPNEQFF.

The sample holds many counts of this clonotype. The rearrangement uses TRBV28 and TRBJ2-3; 8 nucleotides match TRBD1. The germline gives CDR1 MDHEN, CDR2 SYDVKM. The CDR3 has 15 residues. The trim removed 8 bases at V and 1 base at J, leaving 8 bases unmatched. Here the CDR3 reads CASLLRDRRTDTQYF. Here the CDR3 DNA reads TGTGCCAGCCTCCTCCGGGACAGGCGCACAGATACGCAGTATTTT.

This clonotype was found many times. The chain employs TRBV4-2 and TRBJ2-6; D gene uncertain. With 0 bases removed from V and 1 base from J, the gap between germline ends came to 7 bases. CDR1 and CDR2 from the germline V gene are LGHNA and YNFKEQ. This CDR3 has 16 residues. CDR3: CASSQDSASGANVLTF. The DNA of the CDR3 is TGTGCCAGCAGCCAAGATTCGGCATCTGGGGCCAACGTCCTGACTTTC.

This clonotype was counted many times. The chain recombines TRBV29-1 with TRBJ2-4; tentative D call: TRBD2 (5 bases). CDR1 and CDR2 (germline): SQVTM, ANQGSEA. The CDR3 consists of 13 residues. In nucleotides, the CDR3 is TGCGGCCGCCGCGGGCCGGGCAAAAACATTCAGTACTTC. It specifies CGRRGPGKNIQYF.

This clonotype has only a few counts. The chain employs TRBV18 and TRBJ2-3; D perhaps matches TRBD2 (6 bases). Deletions cut 3 bases from V and 2 bases from J, with 18 bases between. The CDR3 extends over 17 amino acids. Per the germline V gene, CDR1 is KGHSH and CDR2 is LQKENI. CDR3 loop: CASSPRQGGDFTDTQYF. The CDR3 bases are TGTGCCAGCTCACCCCGTCAGGGCGGGGACTTCACAGATACGCAGTATTTT.

Note on this clonotype: The junction departs from the called germline gene at one end, perhaps through a read error. CDR3 in amino acids: CAWTPSQESQYF. The DNA of the CDR3 is TGTGCCTGGACCCCCTCACAAGAGTCCCAGTACTTC. J is TRBJ2-5 and V is TRBV30; unclear D gene. Germline CDR1 GTSNPN, CDR2 SVGIG (reference sequence). The length of the CDR3 is 12 residues.

This clonotype was observed many times. This chain joins TRBV2 and TRBJ2-3; TRBD2 might be the D (7 bases). The germline V and J ends were trimmed by 1 base and 6 bases, with 14 bases remaining between them. Germline CDR1 SNHLY, CDR2 FYNNEI. The CDR3 consists of 15 residues. CDR3 nucleotide sequence: TGTGCCAGCAGTGAAGGGGGGGGGACACACGATACGCAGTATTTT. This gives the protein CASSEGGGTHDTQYF. The complete variable domain, with remaining parts taken from reference TRBV2 and TRBJ2-3, reads EPEVTQTPSHQVTQMGQEVILRCVPISNHLYFYWYRQILGQKVEFLVSFYNNEISEKSEIFDDQFSVERPDGSNFTLKIRSTKLEDSAMYFCASSEGGGTHDTQYFGPGTRLTVL.

Written as DNA, the CDR3 is TGCGCCAGCAGCCCGAGCGGACCAGGGGTAAATGAGCAGTTCTTC. Translating it yields CASSPSGPGVNEQFF. The chain joins TRBV5-1 to TRBJ2-1, with D possibly being TRBD1 (6 bases). Germline CDR1 reads SGHRS; CDR2 reads YFSETQ. This CDR3 is built from 15 residues. V gave up 4 bases and J gave up 7 bases, with 18 bases separating them. The whole variable domain, remainder taken from reference TRBV5-1 and TRBJ2-1, is KAGVTQTPRYLIKTRGQQVTLSCSPISGHRSVSWYQQTPGQGLQFLFEYFSETQRNKGNFPGRFSGRQFSNSRSEMNVSTLELGDSALYLCASSPSGPGVNEQFFGPGTRLTVL.

Only a few counts were recorded for this clonotype. V gene TRBV3-1 combines with J gene TRBJ2-7; D not resolved. The CDR3 spans 15 residues. Between the trimmed V and J ends, which lost 0 bases and 3 bases, there was a span of 12 bases. CDR1 and CDR2 from the germline V gene are LGHDT and YNNKEL (reference sequence). The CDR3, as DNA: TGTGCCAGCAGCCAAGATAGTGGGCGGAACTACGAGCAGTACTTC. Protein: CASSQDSGRNYEQYF.